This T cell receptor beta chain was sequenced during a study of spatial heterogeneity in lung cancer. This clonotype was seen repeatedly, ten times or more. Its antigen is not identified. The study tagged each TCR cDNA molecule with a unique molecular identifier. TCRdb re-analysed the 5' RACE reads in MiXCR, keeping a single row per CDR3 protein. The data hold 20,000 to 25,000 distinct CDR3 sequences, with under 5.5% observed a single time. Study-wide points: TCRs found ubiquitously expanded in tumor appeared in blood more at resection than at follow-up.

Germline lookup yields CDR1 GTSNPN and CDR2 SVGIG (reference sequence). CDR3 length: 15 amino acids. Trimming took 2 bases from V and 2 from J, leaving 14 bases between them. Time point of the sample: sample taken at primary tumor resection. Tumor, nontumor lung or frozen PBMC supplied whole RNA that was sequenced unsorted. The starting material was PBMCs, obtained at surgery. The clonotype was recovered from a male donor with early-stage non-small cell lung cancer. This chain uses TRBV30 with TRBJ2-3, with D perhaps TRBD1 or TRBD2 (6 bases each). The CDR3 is CAWSHDRRVTDTQYF. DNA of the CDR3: TGTGCCTGGAGTCATGACAGGAGGGTCACAGATACGCAGTATTTT. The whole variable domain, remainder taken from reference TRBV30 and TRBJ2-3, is SQTIHQWPATLVQPVGSPLSLECTVEGTSNPNLYWYRQAAGRGLQLLFYSVGIGQISSEVPQNLSASRPQDRQFILSSKKLLLSDSGFYLCAWSHDRRVTDTQYFGPGTRLTVL.